The sequence of this T cell receptor beta chain was determined in a study of post-analysis software for immune sequencing data. Across the study: The patients showed relapsing-remitting, secondary progressive and progressive-relapsing multiple sclerosis courses.

Findings and caveats of the study: The five TRBV segments detected at higher frequency in patients than in controls included TRBV5-6, TRBV5-1 and TRBV20-1. Strong co-clustering by F measure linked samples that shared a preparation batch.

V was pared by 3 bases and J by 1 base, with 6 bases between. Germline V lookup: CDR1 SEHNR, CDR2 FQNEAQ (reference sequence). This CDR3 contains 13 residues. This clonotype was picked up a small number of times. Its antigen is undetermined. Built from TCR beta cDNA, the libraries had unique molecular identifiers in them. TCRdb re-derived calls from the PCR reads in MiXCR, one entry per CDR3 protein. The table has 350,000 to 500,000 distinct CDR3 sequences, 30% to 45% seen once. The sequenced sample was blood. This chain uses TRBV7-9 with TRBJ1-1; D gene uncertain. This TCR derives from a girl aged 2-10 years with multiple sclerosis. The CDR3 region is CASSFLENTEAFF. The CDR3 DNA follows: TGTGCCAGCAGCTTTTTGGAGAACACTGAAGCTTTCTTT.